The text below deals with one T cell receptor (beta chain). Antigen: not known. This sample is part of a study of OX40 agonist ivuxolimab in advanced cancers. Study-wide findings and caveats: Low normalized T-cell clonal expansion was also seen in some nonresponders.

Using immunoSEQ multiplex PCR, the repertoire was profiled, and TCRdb retains in-frame clones only, with some absent. This sample has 51,000 or so clones; about four fifths occur once, and the top ten carry about 1.9%. Source: CD4+ or CD8+ T cells sorted from blood, taken in a trial of the OX40 agonist ivuxolimab. This clonotype was obtained from an adult with an advanced solid tumor such as melanoma, head and neck, liver or kidney cancer.

CDR3 sequence: CASRTSYTGELFF. The CDR3 DNA sequence: TGCGCCAGCCGGACTAGCTACACCGGGGAGCTGTTTTTT. This rearrangement joins TRBV5-1 to TRBJ2-2, with 8 nucleotides matching TRBD2. CDR1 and CDR2 from the germline V gene are SGHRS and YFSETQ. J gave up 3 bases and V 7 bases, and 2 bases lay outside the gene matches. This CDR3 has 13 residues. Using reference TRBV5-1 and TRBJ2-2 for the parts outside the CDR3, the full variable domain is KAGVTQTPRYLIKTRGQQVTLSCSPISGHRSVSWYQQTPGQGLQFLFEYFSETQRNKGNFPGRFSGRQFSNSRSEMNVSTLELGDSALYLCASRTSYTGELFFGEGSRLTVL.